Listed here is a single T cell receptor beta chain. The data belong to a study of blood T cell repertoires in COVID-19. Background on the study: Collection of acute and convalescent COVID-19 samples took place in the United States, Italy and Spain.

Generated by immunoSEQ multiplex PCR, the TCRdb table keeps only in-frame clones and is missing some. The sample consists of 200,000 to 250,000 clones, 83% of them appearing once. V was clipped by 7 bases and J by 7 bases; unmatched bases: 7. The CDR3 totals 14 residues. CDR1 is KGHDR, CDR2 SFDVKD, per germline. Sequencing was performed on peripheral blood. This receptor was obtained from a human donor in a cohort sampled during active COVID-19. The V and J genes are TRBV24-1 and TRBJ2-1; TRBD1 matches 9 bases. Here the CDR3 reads CATSRGQGKNEQFF. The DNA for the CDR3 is TGTGCCACCAGCCGGGGACAGGGTAAGAATGAGCAGTTCTTC.